This TCR beta chain appears in the sequencing data of a study of control samples from healthy donors and cancer patients. TCRdb's table, derived via immunoSEQ multiplex PCR, lists solely in-frame clones and lacks some. Of about 130,000 clones in the sample, less than 95% were seen once. The V gene's germline CDR1 is SQVTM and CDR2 ANQGSEA. CDR3 length: 14 amino acids. V was clipped by 7 bases and J by 5 bases; unmatched bases: 11. This sequence was found in a man between 18 and 35 years old in good health. The sequenced material came from blood. The rearrangement links TRBV29-1 to TRBJ2-5, with TRBD2 matching over 9 bases. The CDR3: CSAEGTSWGETQYF. The CDR3 DNA sequence: TGCAGCGCCGAGGGGACTAGCTGGGGGGAGACCCAGTACTTC. The complete variable domain, with remaining parts taken from reference TRBV29-1 and TRBJ2-5, reads SAVISQKPSRDICQRGTSLTIQCQVDSQVTMMFWYRQQPGQSLTLIATANQGSEATYESGFVIDKFPISRPNLTFSTLTVSNMSPEDSSIYLCSAEGTSWGETQYFGPGTRLLVL.